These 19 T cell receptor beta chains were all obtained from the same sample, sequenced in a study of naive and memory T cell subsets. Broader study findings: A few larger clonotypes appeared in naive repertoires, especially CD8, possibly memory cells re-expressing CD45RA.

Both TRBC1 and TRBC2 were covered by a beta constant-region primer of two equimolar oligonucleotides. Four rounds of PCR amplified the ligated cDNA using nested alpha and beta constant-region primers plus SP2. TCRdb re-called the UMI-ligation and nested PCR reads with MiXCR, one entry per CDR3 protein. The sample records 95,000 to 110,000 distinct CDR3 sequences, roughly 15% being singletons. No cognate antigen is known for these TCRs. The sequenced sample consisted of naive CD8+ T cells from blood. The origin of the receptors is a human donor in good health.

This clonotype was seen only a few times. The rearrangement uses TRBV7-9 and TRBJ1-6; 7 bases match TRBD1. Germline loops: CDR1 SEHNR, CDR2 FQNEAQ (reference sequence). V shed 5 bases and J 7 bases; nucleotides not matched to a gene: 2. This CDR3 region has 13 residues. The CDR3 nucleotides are TGTGCCAGCAGCCGGGACAGCAATTCACCCCTCCACTTT. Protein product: CASSRDSNSPLHF.

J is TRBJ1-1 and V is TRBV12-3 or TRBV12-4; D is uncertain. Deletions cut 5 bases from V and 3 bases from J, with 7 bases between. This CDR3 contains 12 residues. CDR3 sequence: CASSDMYTEAFF. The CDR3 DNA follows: TGTGCCAGCAGTGACATGTACACTGAAGCTTTCTTT.

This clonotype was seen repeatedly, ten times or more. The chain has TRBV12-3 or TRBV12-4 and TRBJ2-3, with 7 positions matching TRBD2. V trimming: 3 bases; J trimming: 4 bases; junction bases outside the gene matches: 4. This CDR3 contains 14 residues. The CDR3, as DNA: TGTGCCAGCAGTTTCTGGGGGAGGGCAGATACGCAGTATTTT. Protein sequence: CASSFWGRADTQYF.

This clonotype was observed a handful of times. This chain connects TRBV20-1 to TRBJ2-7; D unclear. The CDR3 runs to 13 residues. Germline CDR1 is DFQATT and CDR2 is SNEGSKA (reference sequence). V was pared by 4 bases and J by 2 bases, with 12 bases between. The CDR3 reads CSAKPTVAYEQYF. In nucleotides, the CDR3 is TGCAGTGCTAAGCCCACCGTAGCCTACGAGCAGTACTTC.

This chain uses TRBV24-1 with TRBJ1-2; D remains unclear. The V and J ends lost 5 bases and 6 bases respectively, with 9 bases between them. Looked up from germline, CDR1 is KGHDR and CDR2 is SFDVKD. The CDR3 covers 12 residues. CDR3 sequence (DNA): TGTGCCACCAGTGCGAGCCAGAATGGCTACACCTTC. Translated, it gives CATSASQNGYTF.

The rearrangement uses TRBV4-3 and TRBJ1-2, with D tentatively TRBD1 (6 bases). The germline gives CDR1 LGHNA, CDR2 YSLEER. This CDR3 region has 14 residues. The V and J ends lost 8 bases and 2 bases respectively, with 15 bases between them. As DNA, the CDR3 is TGCGCCAGCCAAGATCGGGGGGCAAACTATGGCTACACCTTC. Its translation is CASQDRGANYGYTF.

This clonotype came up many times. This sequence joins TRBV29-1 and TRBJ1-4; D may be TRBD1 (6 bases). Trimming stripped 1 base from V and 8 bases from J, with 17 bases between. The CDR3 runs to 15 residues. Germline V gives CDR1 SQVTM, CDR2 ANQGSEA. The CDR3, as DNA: TGCAGCGTTGAAGTACGGCAGGGGTTGGGCGAAAAACTGTTTTTT. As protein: CSVEVRQGLGEKLFF.

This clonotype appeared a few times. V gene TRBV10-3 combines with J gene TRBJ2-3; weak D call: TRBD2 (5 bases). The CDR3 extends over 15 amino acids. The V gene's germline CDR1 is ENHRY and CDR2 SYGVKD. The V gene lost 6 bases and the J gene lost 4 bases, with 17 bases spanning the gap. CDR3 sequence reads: CAISGGYTKPDTQYF. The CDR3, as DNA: TGTGCCATCAGCGGAGGTTACACGAAACCAGATACGCAGTATTTT.

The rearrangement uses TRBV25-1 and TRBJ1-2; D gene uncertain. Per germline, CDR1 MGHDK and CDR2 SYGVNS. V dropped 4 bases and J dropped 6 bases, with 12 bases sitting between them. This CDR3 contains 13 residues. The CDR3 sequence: CASSGVGGDGYTF. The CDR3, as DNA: TGTGCCAGCAGTGGGGTGGGCGGGGATGGCTACACCTTC.

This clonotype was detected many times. The DNA for the CDR3 is TGCAGCGTTGTAAGGGGAGGTTTGAGTGAGCAGTTCTTC. Protein sequence: CSVVRGGLSEQFF. The J gene is TRBJ2-1, the V gene TRBV29-1; TRBD2 is a possible D gene (6 bases). From germline, CDR1 is SQVTM and CDR2 ANQGSEA. The CDR3 loop spans 13 amino acids. The ends were cut back, 4 bases at V and 9 bases at J, with 16 bases in the middle.

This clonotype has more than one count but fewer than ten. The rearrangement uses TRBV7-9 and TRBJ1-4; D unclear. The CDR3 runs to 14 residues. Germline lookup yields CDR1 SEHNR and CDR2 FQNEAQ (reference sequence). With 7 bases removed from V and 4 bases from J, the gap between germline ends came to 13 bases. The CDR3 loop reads CASTDGQYNEKLFF. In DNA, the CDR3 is TGTGCCAGCACAGATGGGCAGTATAATGAAAAACTGTTTTTT. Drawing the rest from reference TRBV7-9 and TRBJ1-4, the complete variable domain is DTGVSQNPRHKITKRGQNVTFRCDPISEHNRLYWYRQTLGQGPEFLTYFQNEAQLEKSRLLSDRFSAERPKGSFSTLEIQRTEQGDSAMYLCASTDGQYNEKLFFGSGTQLSVL.

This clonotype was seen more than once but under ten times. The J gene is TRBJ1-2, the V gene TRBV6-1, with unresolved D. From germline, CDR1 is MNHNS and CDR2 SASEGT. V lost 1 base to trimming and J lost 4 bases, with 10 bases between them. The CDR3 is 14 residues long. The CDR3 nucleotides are TGTGCCAGCAGTGAAGATGTCCGACTCTATGGCTACACCTTC. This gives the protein CASSEDVRLYGYTF.

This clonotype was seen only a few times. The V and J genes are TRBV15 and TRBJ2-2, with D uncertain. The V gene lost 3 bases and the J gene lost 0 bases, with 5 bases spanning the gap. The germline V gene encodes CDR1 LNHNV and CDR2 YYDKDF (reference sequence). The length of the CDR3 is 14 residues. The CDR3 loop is CATSSAPNTGELFF. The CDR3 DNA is TGTGCCACCAGCAGTGCACCGAACACCGGGGAGCTGTTTTTT.

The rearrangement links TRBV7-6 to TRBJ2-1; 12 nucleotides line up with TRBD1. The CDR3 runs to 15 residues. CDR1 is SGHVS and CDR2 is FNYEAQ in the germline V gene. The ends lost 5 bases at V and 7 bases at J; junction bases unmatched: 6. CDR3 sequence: CASSTGTGGANEQFF. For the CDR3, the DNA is TGTGCCAGCAGCACCGGGACAGGGGGCGCGAATGAGCAGTTCTTC.

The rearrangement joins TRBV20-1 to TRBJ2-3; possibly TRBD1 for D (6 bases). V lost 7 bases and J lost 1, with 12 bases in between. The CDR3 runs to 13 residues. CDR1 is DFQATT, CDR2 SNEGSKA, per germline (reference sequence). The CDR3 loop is CSEGVRGTDTQYF. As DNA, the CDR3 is TGCAGTGAGGGGGTTAGGGGCACAGATACGCAGTATTTT.

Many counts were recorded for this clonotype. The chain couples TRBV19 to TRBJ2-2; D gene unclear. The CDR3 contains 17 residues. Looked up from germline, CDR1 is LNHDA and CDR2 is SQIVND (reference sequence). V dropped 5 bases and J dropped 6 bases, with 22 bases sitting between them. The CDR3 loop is CASSAYPLRSQSGELFF. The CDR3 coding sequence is TGTGCCAGTAGTGCTTATCCTTTGCGGTCCCAATCCGGGGAGCTGTTTTTT.

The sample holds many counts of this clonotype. CDR3 protein: CASSQDGDRGNSPLHF. The CDR3 region has the DNA TGCGCCAGCAGCCAAGACGGGGACAGAGGAAATTCACCCCTCCACTTT. J is TRBJ1-6 and V is TRBV4-3, with 7 bases aligning to TRBD1. CDR1 is LGHNA and CDR2 is YSLEER in the germline V gene. The length of the CDR3 is 16 residues. With 0 bases clipped from V and 7 bases from J, the junction kept 6 bases outside the gene matches.

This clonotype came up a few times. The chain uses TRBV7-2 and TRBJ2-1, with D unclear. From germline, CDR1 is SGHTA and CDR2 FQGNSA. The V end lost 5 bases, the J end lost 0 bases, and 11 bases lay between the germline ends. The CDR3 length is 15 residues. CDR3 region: CASSEDPSSYNEQFF. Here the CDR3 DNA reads TGTGCCAGCAGCGAAGACCCTAGCTCCTACAATGAGCAGTTCTTC.

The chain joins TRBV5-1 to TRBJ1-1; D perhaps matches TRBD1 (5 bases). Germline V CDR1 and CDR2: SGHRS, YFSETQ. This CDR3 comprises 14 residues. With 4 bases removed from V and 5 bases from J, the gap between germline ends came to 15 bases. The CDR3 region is CASSQGRGETEAFF. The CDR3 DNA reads TGCGCCAGCAGCCAGGGACGGGGCGAAACTGAAGCTTTCTTT.